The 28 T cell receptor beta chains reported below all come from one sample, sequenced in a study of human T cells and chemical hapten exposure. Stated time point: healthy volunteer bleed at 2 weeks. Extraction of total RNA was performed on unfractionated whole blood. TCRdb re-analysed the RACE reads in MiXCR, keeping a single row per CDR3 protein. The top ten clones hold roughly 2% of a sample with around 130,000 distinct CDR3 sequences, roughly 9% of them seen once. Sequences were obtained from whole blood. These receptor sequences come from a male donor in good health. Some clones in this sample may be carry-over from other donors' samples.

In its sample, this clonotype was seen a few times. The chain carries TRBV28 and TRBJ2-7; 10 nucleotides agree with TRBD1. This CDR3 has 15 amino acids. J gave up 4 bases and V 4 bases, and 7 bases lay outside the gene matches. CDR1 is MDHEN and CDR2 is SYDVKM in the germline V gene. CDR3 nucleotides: TGTGCCAGCAGTTCTCCGGGACAGGGGAAATACGAGCAGTACTTC. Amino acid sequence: CASSSPGQGKYEQYF. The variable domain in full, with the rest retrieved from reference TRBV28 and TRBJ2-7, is DVKVTQSSRYLVKRTGEKVFLECVQDMDHENMFWYRQDPGLGLRLIYFSYDVKMKEKGDIPEGYSVSREKKERFSLILESASTNQTSMYLCASSSPGQGKYEQYFGPGTRLTVT.

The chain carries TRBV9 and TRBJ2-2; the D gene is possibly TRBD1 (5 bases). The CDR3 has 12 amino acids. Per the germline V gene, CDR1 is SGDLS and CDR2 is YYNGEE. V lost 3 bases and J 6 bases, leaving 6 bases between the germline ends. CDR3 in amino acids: CASSGRAGELFF. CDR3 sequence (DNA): TGTGCCAGCAGCGGCAGGGCCGGGGAGCTGTTTTTT.

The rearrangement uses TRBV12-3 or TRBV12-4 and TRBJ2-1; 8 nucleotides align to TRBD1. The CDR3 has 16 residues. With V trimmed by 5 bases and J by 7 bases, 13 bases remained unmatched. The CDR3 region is CASSRPRGQGGNEQFF. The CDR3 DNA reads TGTGCCAGCAGTCGACCGCGCGGACAGGGTGGGAATGAGCAGTTCTTC.

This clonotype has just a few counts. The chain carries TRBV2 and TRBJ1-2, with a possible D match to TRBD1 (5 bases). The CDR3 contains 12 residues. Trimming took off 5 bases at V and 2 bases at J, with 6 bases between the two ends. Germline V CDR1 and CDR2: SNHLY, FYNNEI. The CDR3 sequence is CASSWDNYGYTF. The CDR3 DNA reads TGTGCCAGCAGTTGGGACAACTATGGCTACACCTTC. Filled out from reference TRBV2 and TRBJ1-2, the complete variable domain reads EPEVTQTPSHQVTQMGQEVILRCVPISNHLYFYWYRQILGQKVEFLVSFYNNEISEKSEIFDDQFSVERPDGSNFTLKIRSTKLEDSAMYFCASSWDNYGYTFGSGTRLTVV.

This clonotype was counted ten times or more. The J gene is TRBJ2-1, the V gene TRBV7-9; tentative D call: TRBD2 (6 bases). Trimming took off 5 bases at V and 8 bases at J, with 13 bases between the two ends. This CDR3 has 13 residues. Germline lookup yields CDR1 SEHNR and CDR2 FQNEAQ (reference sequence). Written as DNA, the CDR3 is TGTGCCAGCAGCCCGGAGTCTAGCGATGAGCAGTTCTTC. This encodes CASSPESSDEQFF.

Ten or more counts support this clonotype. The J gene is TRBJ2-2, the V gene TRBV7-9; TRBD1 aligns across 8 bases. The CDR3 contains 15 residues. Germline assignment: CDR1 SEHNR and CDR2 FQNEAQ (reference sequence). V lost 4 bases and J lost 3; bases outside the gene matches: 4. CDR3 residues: CASSSGQAYTGELFF. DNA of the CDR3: TGTGCCAGCAGCTCGGGACAGGCCTACACCGGGGAGCTGTTTTTT.

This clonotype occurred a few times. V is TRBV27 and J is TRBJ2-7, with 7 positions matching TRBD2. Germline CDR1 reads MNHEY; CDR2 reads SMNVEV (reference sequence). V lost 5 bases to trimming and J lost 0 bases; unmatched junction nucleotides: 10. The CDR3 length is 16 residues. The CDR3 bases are TGTGCCAGCAGTGCCCTTTCTGGGGGGGTCTCCTACGAGCAGTACTTC. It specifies CASSALSGGVSYEQYF.

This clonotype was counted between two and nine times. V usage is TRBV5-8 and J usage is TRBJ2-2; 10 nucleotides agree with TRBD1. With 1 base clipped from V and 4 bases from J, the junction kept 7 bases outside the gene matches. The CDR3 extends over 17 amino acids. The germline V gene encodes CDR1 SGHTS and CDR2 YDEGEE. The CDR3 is CASSLSDRGVLTGELFF. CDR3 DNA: TGTGCCAGCAGCTTGTCGGACAGGGGGGTCCTCACCGGGGAGCTGTTTTTT.

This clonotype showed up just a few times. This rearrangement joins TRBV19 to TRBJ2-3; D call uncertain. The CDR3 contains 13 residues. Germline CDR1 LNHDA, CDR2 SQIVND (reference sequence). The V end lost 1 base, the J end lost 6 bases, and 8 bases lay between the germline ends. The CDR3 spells CASSIVPGDTQYF. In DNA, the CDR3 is TGTGCCAGTAGTATAGTCCCGGGTGATACGCAGTATTTT.

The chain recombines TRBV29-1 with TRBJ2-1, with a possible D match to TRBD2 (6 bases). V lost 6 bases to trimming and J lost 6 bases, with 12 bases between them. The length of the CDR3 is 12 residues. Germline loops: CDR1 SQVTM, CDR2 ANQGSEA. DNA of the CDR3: TGCAGCGTGGCGGGATATCGCAATGAGCAGTTCTTC. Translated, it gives CSVAGYRNEQFF.

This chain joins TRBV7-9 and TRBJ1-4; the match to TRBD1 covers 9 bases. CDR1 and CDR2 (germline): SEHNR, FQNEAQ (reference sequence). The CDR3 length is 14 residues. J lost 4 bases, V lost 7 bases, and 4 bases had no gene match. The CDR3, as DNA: TGTGCCAGCACGATGGACAGGGGTAATGAAAAACTGTTTTTT. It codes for CASTMDRGNEKLFF.

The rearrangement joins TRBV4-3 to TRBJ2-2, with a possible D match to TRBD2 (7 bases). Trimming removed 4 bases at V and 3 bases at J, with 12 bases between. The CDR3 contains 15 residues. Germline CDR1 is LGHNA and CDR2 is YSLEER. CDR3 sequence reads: CASSPGGPYTGELFF. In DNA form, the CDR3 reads TGCGCCAGCAGCCCCGGGGGGCCGTACACCGGGGAGCTGTTTTTT.

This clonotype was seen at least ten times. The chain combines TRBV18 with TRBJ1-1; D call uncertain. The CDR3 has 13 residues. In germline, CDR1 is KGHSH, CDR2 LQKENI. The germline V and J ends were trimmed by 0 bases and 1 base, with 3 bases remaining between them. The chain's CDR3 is CASSPPGNTEAFF. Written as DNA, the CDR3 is TGTGCCAGCTCACCACCAGGGAACACTGAAGCTTTCTTT.

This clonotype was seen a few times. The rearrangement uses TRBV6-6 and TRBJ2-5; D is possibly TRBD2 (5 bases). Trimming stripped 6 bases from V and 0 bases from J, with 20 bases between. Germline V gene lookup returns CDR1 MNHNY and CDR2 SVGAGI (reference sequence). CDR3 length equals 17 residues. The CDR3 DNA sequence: TGTGCCAGCAGACCGGGCCGGGAAATATTGTACCAAGAGACCCAGTACTTC. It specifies CASRPGREILYQETQYF.

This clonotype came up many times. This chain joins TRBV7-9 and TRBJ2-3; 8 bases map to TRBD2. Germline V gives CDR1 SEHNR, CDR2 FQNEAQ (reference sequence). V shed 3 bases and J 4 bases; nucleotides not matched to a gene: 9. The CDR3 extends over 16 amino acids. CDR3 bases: TGTGCCAGCAGCTTCCCGGGAGGGCCGGTTGCAGATACGCAGTATTTT. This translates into CASSFPGGPVADTQYF.

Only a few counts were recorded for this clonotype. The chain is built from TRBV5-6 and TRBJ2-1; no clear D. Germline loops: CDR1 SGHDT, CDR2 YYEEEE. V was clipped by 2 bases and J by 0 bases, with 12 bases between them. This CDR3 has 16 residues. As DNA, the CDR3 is TGTGCCAGCAGCTTTCGCGTGGTTAGCTCCTACAATGAGCAGTTCTTC. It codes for CASSFRVVSSYNEQFF.

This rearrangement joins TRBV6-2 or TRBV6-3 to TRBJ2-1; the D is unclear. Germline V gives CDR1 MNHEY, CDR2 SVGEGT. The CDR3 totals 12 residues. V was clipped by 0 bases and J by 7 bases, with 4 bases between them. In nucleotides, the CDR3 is TGTGCCAGCAGTTACTCTCATAATGAGCAGTTCTTC. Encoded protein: CASSYSHNEQFF.

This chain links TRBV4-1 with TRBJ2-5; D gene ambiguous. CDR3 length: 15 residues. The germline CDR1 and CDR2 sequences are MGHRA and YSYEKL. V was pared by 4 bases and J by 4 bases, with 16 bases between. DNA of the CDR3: TGCGCCAGCAGCCTCGTTAGACTGGCGGCAGAGACCCAGTACTTC. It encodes CASSLVRLAAETQYF.

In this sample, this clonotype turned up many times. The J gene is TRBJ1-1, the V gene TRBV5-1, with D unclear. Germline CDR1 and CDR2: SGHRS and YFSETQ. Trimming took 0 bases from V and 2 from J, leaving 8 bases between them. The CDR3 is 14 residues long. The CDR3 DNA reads TGCGCCAGCAGCTTGGCGCTACCAAACACTGAAGCTTTCTTT. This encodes CASSLALPNTEAFF.

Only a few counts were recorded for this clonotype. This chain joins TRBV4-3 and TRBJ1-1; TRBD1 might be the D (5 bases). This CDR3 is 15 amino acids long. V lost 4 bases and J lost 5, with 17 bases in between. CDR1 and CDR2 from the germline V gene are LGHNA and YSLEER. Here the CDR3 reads CASSRAGGGGTEAFF. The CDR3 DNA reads TGCGCCAGCAGCCGAGCCGGCGGGGGAGGGACTGAAGCTTTCTTT.

The CDR3 sequence is CASGGTTGELFF. The CDR3 DNA reads TGTGCCAGTGGGGGGACCACCGGGGAGCTGTTTTTT. The rearrangement links TRBV12-3 or TRBV12-4 to TRBJ2-2; D is perhaps TRBD2 (6 bases). This CDR3 is built from 12 residues. V was clipped by 9 bases and J by 4 bases, with 9 bases between them.

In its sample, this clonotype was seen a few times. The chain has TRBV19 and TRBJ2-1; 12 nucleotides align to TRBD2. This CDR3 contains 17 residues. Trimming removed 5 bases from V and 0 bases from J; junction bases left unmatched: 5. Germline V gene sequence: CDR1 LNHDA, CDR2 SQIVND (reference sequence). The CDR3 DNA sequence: TGTGCCAGTAGTCCGGGGACTAGCGGGCCCTCCTACAATGAGCAGTTCTTC. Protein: CASSPGTSGPSYNEQFF.

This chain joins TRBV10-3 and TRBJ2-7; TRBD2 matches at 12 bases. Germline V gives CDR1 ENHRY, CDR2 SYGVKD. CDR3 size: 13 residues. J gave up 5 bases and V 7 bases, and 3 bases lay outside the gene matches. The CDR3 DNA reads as TGTGCCATCATGAGACTAGCGGGGGACGAGCAGTACTTC. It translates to CAIMRLAGDEQYF.

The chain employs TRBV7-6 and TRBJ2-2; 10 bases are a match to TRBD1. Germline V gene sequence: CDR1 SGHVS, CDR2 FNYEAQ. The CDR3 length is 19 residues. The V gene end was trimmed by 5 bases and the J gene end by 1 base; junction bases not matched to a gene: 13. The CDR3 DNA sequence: TGTGCCAGCAGCAGCCGGGACAGGGGCGTTTCTCAGAACACCGGGGAGCTGTTTTTT. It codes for CASSSRDRGVSQNTGELFF.

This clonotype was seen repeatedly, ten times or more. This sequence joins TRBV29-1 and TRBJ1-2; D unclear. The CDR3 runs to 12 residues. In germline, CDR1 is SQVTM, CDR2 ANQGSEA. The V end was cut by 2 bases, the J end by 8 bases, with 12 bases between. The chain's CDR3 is CSVELWGKGYTF. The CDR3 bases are TGCAGCGTTGAATTGTGGGGAAAGGGCTACACCTTC.

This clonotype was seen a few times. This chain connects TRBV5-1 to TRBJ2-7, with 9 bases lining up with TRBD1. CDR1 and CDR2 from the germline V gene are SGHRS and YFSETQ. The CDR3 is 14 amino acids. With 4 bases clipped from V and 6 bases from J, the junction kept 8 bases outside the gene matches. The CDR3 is CASSRRDRDSEQYF. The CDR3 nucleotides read TGCGCCAGCAGCCGCCGGGACAGGGACTCCGAGCAGTACTTC.

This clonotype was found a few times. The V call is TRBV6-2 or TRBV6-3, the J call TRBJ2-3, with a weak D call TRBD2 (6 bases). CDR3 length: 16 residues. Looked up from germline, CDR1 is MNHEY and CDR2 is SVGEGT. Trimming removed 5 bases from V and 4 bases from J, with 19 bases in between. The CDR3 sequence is CASSRAGTQGADTQYF. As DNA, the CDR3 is TGTGCCAGCAGTCGCGCGGGGACCCAAGGAGCAGATACGCAGTATTTT.

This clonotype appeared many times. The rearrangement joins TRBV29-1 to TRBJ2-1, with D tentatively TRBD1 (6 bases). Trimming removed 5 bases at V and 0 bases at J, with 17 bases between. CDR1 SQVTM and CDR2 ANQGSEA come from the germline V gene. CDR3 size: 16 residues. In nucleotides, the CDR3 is TGCAGCGTTCCTCTACTCTCAGGGGTCTCCTACAATGAGCAGTTCTTC. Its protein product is CSVPLLSGVSYNEQFF.